This entry is about one TCR beta chain. The sample is drawn from a study of blood T cell repertoires in COVID-19. For the study at large: Specimens from acute and convalescent COVID-19 originated in the United States, Italy and Spain. The cDNA or gDNA used as material had been derived from T cells, B-cell-depleted T cells, or PBMCs.

Those enrolled in Seattle joined during active infection and were followed longitudinally afterward. Authors' methods: Reference gene primer amplification gave estimated nucleated cell counts. The table came from immunoSEQ multiplex PCR; TCRdb's copy has only in-frame clones and leaves some out. D and trimming come from the DNA, and the V and J calls and clone size come from that table. The profile shows some 400,000 clones, approximately 87% of them singletons. Germline V CDR1 and CDR2: SGHTA, FQGTGA. The V and J ends lost 6 bases and 4 bases respectively, with 17 bases between them. There are 15 residues in the CDR3.

V is TRBV7-3 and J is TRBJ2-3, with D possibly matching TRBD1 (6 bases). The sample consisted of peripheral blood. The clonotype was recovered from an older woman with COVID-19, enrolled during active disease. CDR3 DNA: TGTGCCAGCAGGTTTAACGGACAGCCTGCAGATACGCAGTATTTT. Encoded protein: CASRFNGQPADTQYF.